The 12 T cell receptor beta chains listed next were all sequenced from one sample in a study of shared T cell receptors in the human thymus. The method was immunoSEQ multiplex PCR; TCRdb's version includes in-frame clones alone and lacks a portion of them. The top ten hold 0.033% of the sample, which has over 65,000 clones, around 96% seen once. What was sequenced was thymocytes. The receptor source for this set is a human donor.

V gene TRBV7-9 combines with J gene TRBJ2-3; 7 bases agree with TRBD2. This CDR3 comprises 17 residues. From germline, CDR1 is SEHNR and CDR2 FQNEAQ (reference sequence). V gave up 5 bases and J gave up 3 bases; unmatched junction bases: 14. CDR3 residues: CASSPNPTRGGTDTQYF. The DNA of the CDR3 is TGTGCCAGCAGCCCCAACCCAACCCGGGGAGGGACAGATACGCAGTATTTT.

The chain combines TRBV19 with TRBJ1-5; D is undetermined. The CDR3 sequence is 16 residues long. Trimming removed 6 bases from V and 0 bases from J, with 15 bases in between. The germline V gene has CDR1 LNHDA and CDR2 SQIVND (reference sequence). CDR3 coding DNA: TGTGCCAGTAGGGACCATGGACTCCATAGCAATCAGCCCCAGCATTTT. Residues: CASRDHGLHSNQPQHF.

CDR3 coding DNA: TGTGCCAGCACCAAATACGTGAGGGGACACGCTAATGAAAAACTGTTTTTT. It codes for CASTKYVRGHANEKLFF. The chain couples TRBV7-9 to TRBJ1-4, with a tentative D call TRBD1 (6 bases). Trimming shortened V by 7 bases and J by 3 bases, and 21 bases separated the two germline ends. Germline CDR1 is SEHNR and CDR2 is FQNEAQ (reference sequence). The CDR3 totals 17 residues.

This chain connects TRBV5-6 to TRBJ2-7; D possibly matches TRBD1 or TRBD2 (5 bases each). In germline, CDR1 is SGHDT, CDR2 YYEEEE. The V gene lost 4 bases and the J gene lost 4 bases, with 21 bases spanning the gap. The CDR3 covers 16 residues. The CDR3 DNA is TGTGCCAGCAGCGTCACTAGGCTAGGGGATATATACGAGCAGTACTTC. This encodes CASSVTRLGDIYEQYF.

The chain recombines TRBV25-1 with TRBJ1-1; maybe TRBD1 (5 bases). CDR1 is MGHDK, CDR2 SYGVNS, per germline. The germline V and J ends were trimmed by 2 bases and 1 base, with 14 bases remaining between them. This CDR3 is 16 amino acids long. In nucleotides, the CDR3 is TGTGCCAGCAGTGAAAAAGACAAGGGGAAGAACACTGAAGCTTTCTTT. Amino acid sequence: CASSEKDKGKNTEAFF.

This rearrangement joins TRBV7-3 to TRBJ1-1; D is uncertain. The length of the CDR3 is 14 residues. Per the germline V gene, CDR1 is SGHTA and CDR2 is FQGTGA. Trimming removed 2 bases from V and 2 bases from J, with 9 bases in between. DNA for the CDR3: TGTGCCAGCAGCTTAGGGCAGGCAAACACTGAAGCTTTCTTT. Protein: CASSLGQANTEAFF.

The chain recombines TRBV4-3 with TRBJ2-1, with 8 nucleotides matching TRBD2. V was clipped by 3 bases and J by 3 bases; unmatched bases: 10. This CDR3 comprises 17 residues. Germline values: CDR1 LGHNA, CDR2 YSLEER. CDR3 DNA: TGCGCCAGCAGCCAGATACTAGCGGACCCCAACTACAATGAGCAGTTCTTC. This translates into CASSQILADPNYNEQFF.

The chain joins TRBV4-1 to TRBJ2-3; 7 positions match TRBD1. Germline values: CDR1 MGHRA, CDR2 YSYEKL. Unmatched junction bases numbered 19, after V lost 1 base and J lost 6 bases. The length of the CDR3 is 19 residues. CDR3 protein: CASSQVYPRTGIPRDTQYF. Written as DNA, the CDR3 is TGCGCCAGCAGCCAAGTTTATCCCCGGACAGGAATTCCCAGGGATACGCAGTATTTT.

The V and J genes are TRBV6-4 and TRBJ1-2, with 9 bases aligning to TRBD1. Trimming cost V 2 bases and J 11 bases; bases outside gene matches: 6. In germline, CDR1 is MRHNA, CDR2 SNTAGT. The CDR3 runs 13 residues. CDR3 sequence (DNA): TGTGCCAGCAGTGACGGACAGGGGTTAGGGTACACCTTC. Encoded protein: CASSDGQGLGYTF.

The chain's CDR3 is CASSFGDKETQYF. Here the CDR3 DNA reads TGCGCCAGCAGCTTTGGTGATAAAGAGACCCAGTACTTC. The chain has TRBV5-1 and TRBJ2-5; D is uncertain. V gave up 2 bases and J gave up 3 bases, with 8 bases separating them. The germline V gene has CDR1 SGHRS and CDR2 YFSETQ. The CDR3 has 13 residues.

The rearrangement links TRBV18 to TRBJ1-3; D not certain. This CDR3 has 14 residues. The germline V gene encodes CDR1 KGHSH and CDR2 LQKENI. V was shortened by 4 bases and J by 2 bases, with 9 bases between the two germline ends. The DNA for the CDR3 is TGTGCCAGCTCACTCTCAGGACCTGGAAACACCATATATTTT. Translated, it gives CASSLSGPGNTIYF.

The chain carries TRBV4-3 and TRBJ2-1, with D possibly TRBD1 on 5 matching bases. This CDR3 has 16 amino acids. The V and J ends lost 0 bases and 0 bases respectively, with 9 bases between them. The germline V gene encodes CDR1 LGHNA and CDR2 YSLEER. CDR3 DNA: TGCGCCAGCAGCCAAGACCGAACAGGCTCCTACAATGAGCAGTTCTTC. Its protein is CASSQDRTGSYNEQFF.